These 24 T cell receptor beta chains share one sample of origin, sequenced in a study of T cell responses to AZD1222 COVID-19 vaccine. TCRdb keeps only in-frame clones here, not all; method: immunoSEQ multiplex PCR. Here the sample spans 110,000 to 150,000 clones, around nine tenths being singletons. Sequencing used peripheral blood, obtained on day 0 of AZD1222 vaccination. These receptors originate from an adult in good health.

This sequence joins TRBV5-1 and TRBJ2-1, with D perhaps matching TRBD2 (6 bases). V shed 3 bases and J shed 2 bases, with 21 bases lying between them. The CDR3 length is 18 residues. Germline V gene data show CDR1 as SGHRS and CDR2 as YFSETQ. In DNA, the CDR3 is TGCGCCAGCAGCTGGTCTTCTTTTAGCGGACATGCCTACAATGAGCAGTTCTTC. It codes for CASSWSSFSGHAYNEQFF.

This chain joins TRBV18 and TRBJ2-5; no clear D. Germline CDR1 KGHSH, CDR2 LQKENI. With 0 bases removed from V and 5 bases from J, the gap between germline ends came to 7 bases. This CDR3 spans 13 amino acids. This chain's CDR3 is CASSPPSWETQYF. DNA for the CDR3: TGTGCCAGCTCACCACCGAGTTGGGAGACCCAGTACTTC.

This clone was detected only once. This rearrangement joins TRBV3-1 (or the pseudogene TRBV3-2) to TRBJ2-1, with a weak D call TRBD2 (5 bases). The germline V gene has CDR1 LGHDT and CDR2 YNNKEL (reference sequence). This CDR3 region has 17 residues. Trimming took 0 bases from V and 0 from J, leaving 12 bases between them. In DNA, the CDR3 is TGTGCCAGCAGCCAAGATGAAGGACTCTTCTCCTACAATGAGCAGTTCTTC. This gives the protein CASSQDEGLFSYNEQFF.

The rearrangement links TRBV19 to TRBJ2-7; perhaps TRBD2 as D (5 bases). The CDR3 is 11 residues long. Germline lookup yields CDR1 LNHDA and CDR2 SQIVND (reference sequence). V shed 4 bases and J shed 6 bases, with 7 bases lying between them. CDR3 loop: CASSRTGEQYF. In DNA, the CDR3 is TGTGCCAGTAGTAGGACTGGCGAGCAGTACTTC.

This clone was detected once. CDR3 DNA sequence: TGTGCCAGCAGTGAGCAACGGGGGGGCGAGCAGTACTTC. Residues: CASSEQRGGEQYF. The gene calls are TRBV6-4 and TRBJ2-7, with TRBD2 matching over 8 bases. CDR1 is MRHNA, CDR2 SNTAGT, per germline. The V segment lost 3 bases and the J segment 6 bases; nucleotides outside the gene matches: 4. The CDR3 loop spans 13 amino acids.

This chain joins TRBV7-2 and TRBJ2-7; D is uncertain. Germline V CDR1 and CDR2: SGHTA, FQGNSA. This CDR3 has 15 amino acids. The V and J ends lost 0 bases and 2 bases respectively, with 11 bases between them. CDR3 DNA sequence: TGTGCCAGCAGCTTAGCGGGCCAGCGCACCTACGAGCAGTACTTC. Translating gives CASSLAGQRTYEQYF. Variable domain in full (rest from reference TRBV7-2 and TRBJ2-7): GAGVSQSPSNKVTEKGKDVELRCDPISGHTALYWYRQSLGQGLEFLIYFQGNSAPDKSGLPSDRFSAERTGGSVSTLTIQRTQQEDSAVYLCASSLAGQRTYEQYFGPGTRLTVT.

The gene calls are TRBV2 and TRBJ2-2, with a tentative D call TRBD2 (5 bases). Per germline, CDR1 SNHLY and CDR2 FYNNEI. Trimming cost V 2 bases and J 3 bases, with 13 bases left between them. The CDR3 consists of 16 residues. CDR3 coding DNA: TGTGCCAGCAGTGAAATTAGTAGCGCAGACACCGGGGAGCTGTTTTTT. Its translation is CASSEISSADTGELFF.

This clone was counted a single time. The CDR3 coding sequence is TGTGCCAGTAGTACCCCCCCAGGACACACCCTGTTGAACACTGAAGCTTTCTTT. Its protein is CASSTPPGHTLLNTEAFF. This chain uses TRBV19 with TRBJ1-1, with D possibly matching TRBD1 (5 bases). Trimming cost V 4 bases and J 0 bases, with 21 bases left between them. The germline gives CDR1 LNHDA, CDR2 SQIVND (reference sequence). The CDR3 sequence is 18 residues long.

The CDR3 sequence: CASSIVAAPANEQFF. The CDR3 DNA reads TGTGCCAGTAGTATTGTGGCCGCCCCAGCCAATGAGCAGTTCTTC. The genes are TRBV19 and TRBJ2-1; D remains unclear. The CDR3 spans 15 residues. The ends were cut back, 3 bases at V and 6 bases at J, with 15 bases in the middle. CDR1 and CDR2 from the germline V gene are LNHDA and SQIVND (reference sequence).

This CDR3 is CAWGTDFYGYTF. The CDR3, as DNA: TGTGCCTGGGGGACAGATTTCTATGGCTACACCTTC. The V and J genes are TRBV30 and TRBJ1-2, with TRBD1 matching over 7 bases. This CDR3 region has 12 residues. Germline values: CDR1 GTSNPN, CDR2 SVGIG (reference sequence). With 5 bases clipped from V and 4 bases from J, the junction kept 4 bases outside the gene matches. Full variable domain (remainder filled in from reference TRBV30 and TRBJ1-2): SQTIHQWPATLVQPVGSPLSLECTVEGTSNPNLYWYRQAAGRGLQLLFYSVGIGQISSEVPQNLSASRPQDRQFILSSKKLLLSDSGFYLCAWGTDFYGYTFGSGTRLTVV.

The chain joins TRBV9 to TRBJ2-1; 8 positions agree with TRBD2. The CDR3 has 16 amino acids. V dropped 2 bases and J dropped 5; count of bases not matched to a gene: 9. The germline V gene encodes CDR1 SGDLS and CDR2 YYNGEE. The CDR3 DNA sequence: TGTGCCAGCAGCGTTCAGACGGGAGGGCCACACAATGAGCAGTTCTTC. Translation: CASSVQTGGPHNEQFF. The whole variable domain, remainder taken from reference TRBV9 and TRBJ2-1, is DSGVTQTPKHLITATGQRVTLRCSPRSGDLSVYWYQQSLDQGLQFLIQYYNGEERAKGNILERFSAQQFPDLHSELNLSSLELGDSALYFCASSVQTGGPHNEQFFGPGTRLTVL.

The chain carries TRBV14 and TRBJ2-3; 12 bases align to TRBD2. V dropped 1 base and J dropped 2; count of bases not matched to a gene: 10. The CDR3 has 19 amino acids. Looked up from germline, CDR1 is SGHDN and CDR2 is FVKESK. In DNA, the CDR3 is TGTGCCAGCAGCCAAGGCCCCTCTAGCGGGAGGGCCACCACAGATACGCAGTATTTT. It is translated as CASSQGPSSGRATTDTQYF.

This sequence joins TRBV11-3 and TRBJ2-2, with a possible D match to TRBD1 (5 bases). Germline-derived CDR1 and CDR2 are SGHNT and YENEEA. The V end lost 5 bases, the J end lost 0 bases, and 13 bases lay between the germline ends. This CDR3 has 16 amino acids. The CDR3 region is CASSPWTSTNTGELFF. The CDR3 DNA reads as TGTGCCAGCAGCCCGTGGACAAGTACGAACACCGGGGAGCTGTTTTTT.

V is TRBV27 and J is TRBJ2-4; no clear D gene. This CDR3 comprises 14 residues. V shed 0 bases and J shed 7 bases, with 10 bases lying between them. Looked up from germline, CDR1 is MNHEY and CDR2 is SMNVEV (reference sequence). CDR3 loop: CASSLSRSHNIQYF. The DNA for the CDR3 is TGTGCCAGCAGTTTATCGAGGTCACACAACATTCAGTACTTC.

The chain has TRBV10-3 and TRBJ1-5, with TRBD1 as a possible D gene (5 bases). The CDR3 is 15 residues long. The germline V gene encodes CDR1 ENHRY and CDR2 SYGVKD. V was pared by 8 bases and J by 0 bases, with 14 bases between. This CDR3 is CAISRDGVSNQPQHF. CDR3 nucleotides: TGTGCCATCTCCCGGGACGGAGTTAGCAATCAGCCCCAGCATTTT.

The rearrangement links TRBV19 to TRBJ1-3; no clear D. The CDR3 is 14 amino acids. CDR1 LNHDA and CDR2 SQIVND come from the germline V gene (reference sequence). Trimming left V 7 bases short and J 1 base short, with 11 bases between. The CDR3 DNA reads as TGTGCCAGTATAGGGCGTGGTTCTGGAAACACCATATATTTT. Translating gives CASIGRGSGNTIYF.

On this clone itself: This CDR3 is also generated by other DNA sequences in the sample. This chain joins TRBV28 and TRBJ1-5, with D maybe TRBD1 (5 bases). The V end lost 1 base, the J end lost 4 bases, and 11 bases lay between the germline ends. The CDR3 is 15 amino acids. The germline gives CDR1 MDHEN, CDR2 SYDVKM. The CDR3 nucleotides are TGTGCCAGCAGTTTATCTCTCCAGGGAAATCAGCCCCAGCATTTT. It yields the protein CASSLSLQGNQPQHF.

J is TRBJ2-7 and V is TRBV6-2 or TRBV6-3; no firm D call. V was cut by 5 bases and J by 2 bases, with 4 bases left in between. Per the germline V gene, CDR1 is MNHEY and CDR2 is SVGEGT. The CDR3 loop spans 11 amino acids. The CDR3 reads CASSHTYEQYF. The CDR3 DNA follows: TGTGCCAGCAGTCACACCTACGAGCAGTACTTC.

The CDR3 DNA is TGTGCCAGTAGTGCCCCCACAGGGAACACTGAAGCTTTCTTT. Its protein product is CASSAPTGNTEAFF. This sequence joins TRBV19 and TRBJ1-1, with TRBD1 as a possible D gene (5 bases). The CDR3 extends over 14 amino acids. The V gene's germline CDR1 is LNHDA and CDR2 SQIVND (reference sequence). V lost 5 bases and J lost 1, with 11 bases in between.

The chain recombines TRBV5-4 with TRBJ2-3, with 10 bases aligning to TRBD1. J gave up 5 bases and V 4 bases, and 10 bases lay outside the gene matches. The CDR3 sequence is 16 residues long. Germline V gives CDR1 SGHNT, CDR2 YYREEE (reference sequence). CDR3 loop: CASSDGDRGREDTQYF. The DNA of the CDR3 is TGTGCCAGCAGCGATGGAGACAGGGGGCGTGAAGATACGCAGTATTTT.

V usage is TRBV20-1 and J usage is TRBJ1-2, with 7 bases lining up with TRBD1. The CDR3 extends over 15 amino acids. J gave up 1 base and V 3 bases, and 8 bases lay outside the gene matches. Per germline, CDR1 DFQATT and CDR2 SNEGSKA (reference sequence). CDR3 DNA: TGCAGTGCTAGTTTCCCGGGACAGATTAACTATGGCTACACCTTC. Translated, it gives CSASFPGQINYGYTF.

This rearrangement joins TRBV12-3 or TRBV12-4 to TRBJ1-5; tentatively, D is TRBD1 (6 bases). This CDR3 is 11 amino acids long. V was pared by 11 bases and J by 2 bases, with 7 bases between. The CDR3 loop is CASGGNQPQHF. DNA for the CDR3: TGTGCCTCAGGGGGCAATCAGCCCCAGCATTTT.

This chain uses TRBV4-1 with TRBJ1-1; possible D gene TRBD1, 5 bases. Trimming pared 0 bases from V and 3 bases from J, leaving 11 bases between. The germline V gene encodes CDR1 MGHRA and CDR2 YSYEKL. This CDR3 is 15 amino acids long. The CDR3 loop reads CASSQDQGVYTEAFF. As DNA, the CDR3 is TGCGCCAGCAGCCAAGATCAAGGGGTTTACACTGAAGCTTTCTTT.

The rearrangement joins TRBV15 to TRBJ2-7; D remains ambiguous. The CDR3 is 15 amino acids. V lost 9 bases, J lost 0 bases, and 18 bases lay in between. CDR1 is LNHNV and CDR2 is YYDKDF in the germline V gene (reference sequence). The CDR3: CATPVQAPGSYEQYF. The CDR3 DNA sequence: TGTGCCACTCCTGTGCAGGCGCCGGGCTCCTACGAGCAGTACTTC.